The 23 T cell receptor beta chains presented below share a single source sample, sequenced in a study of blood T cells in healthy people across ages. For the second PCR, which ran for about 7 to 11 cycles, a sample-barcoded 5' primer and a J-beta primer mix were used. TCRdb fed the 5' RACE reads into MiXCR, producing one record per CDR3 protein. The sample comprises around 1,000,000 distinct CDR3 sequences, 20% to 25% of which are singletons, and approximately 0.79% rests with the top ten. Separately, the same data were catalogued under a study of T cells of mothers and their children.

Material for sequencing was blood. The receptors were sampled from a girl aged 2-10 years in good health.

This sequence joins TRBV7-2 and TRBJ2-5, with D possibly being TRBD2 (5 bases). The CDR3 contains 14 residues. The V end was cut by 5 bases, the J end by 6 bases, with 16 bases between. CDR1 is SGHTA, CDR2 FQGNSA, per germline. The CDR3: CASSPEAGEKTQYF. CDR3 DNA sequence: TGTGCCAGCAGCCCGGAGGCTGGGGAGAAGACCCAGTACTTC.

The chain recombines TRBV9 with TRBJ2-5, with TRBD1 as a possible D gene (5 bases). The end of the DNA aligns better with TRBJ2-1, so the J call may be wrong. Germline CDR1 reads SGDLS; CDR2 reads YYNGEE. This CDR3 is built from 15 residues. CDR3 protein: CASSARGDELNEQFF. Here the CDR3 DNA reads TGTGCCAGCAGCGCAAGGGGCGATGAATTGAATGAGCAGTTCTTC.

This clonotype came up a few times. The chain links TRBV7-2 to TRBJ2-1; no firm D call. V lost 3 bases and J 4 bases, leaving 10 bases between the germline ends. CDR1 and CDR2 from the germline V gene are SGHTA and FQGNSA. The CDR3 runs to 14 residues. CDR3 nucleotide sequence: TGTGCCAGCAGCTTTTGGACCGAATACAATGAGCAGTTCTTC. This codes for CASSFWTEYNEQFF.

The rearrangement uses TRBV11-2 and TRBJ2-3; possibly TRBD2 for D (5 bases). Trimming stripped 8 bases from V and 3 bases from J, with 21 bases between. CDR3 length equals 16 residues. CDR1 and CDR2 (germline): SGHAT, FQNNGV. CDR3 residues: CASGVEGRSWTDTQYF. The DNA of the CDR3 is TGTGCCAGCGGCGTAGAGGGCCGAAGTTGGACAGATACGCAGTATTTT. The variable domain in full, with the rest retrieved from reference TRBV11-2 and TRBJ2-3, is EAGVAQSPRYKIIEKRQSVAFWCNPISGHATLYWYQQILGQGPKLLIQFQNNGVVDDSQLPKDRFSAERLKGVDSTLKIQPAKLEDSAVYLCASGVEGRSWTDTQYFGPGTRLTVL.

This clonotype appeared a few times. V and J are TRBV7-9 and TRBJ1-6; D call uncertain. This CDR3 is built from 14 residues. The germline CDR1 and CDR2 sequences are SEHNR and FQNEAQ (reference sequence). Trimming left V 2 bases short and J 6 bases short, with 8 bases between. CDR3 nucleotide sequence: TGTGCCAGCAGCTTATCAAGTCTTAATTCACCCCTCCACTTT. It specifies CASSLSSLNSPLHF.

The CDR3 protein is CASGLAGAGEQFF. The CDR3 DNA reads TGTGCCTCTGGGCTAGCGGGGGCTGGGGAGCAGTTCTTC. V and J are TRBV11-3 and TRBJ2-5, with 10 bases identical to TRBD2. Gene TRBJ2-1 matches the end of the DNA better, so the J call may be wrong. This CDR3 contains 13 residues. CDR1 SGHNT and CDR2 YENEEA come from the germline V gene.

The sample holds a few counts of this clonotype. V is TRBV2 and J is TRBJ1-5; no firm D call. The ends were cut back, 4 bases at V and 5 bases at J, with 9 bases in the middle. This CDR3 contains 13 residues. The germline gives CDR1 SNHLY, CDR2 FYNNEI. The CDR3 reads CASSVFRDQPQHF. The CDR3 DNA reads as TGTGCCAGCAGTGTGTTTAGAGATCAGCCCCAGCATTTT.

The genes are TRBV9 and TRBJ2-7; TRBD2 matches at 8 bases. The J call may be in error: the DNA end matches TRBJ2-1 better. Germline lookup yields CDR1 SGDLS and CDR2 YYNGEE. The CDR3 is 13 residues long. The CDR3: CASSATSGTGQFF. The CDR3, as DNA: TGTGCCAGCAGCGCAACTAGCGGTACGGGGCAGTTCTTC.

CDR3 DNA sequence: TGTGCCAGCAGCGTAGCGCCAGTCATGAACACTGAAGCTTTCTTT. Protein product: CASSVAPVMNTEAFF. The rearrangement uses TRBV9 and TRBJ1-1; no definite D call. The CDR3 runs 15 residues. Germline values: CDR1 SGDLS, CDR2 YYNGEE. V lost 0 bases and J 0 bases, leaving 9 bases between the germline ends.

The chain is built from TRBV9 and TRBJ2-1, with a possible D match to TRBD2 (5 bases). Germline loops: CDR1 SGDLS, CDR2 YYNGEE. The CDR3 sequence is 18 residues long. With 1 base removed from V and 1 base from J, the gap between germline ends came to 18 bases. The CDR3 sequence is CASSVRRSGGGSYNEQFF. CDR3 nucleotide sequence: TGTGCCAGCAGCGTAAGGCGCAGCGGTGGAGGATCCTACAATGAGCAGTTCTTC. Filled out from reference TRBV9 and TRBJ2-1, the complete variable domain reads DSGVTQTPKHLITATGQRVTLRCSPRSGDLSVYWYQQSLDQGLQFLIQYYNGEERAKGNILERFSAQQFPDLHSELNLSSLELGDSALYFCASSVRRSGGGSYNEQFFGPGTRLTVL.

This clonotype has more than one count but fewer than ten. CDR3 amino acids: CASSHRRDTEAFF. As DNA, the CDR3 is TGTGCCAGCAGCCACAGAAGGGACACTGAAGCTTTCTTT. The V and J genes are TRBV14 and TRBJ1-1, with D hard to call. This CDR3 has 13 residues. The ends were cut back, 3 bases at V and 3 bases at J, with 8 bases in the middle. CDR1 is SGHDN, CDR2 FVKESK, per germline.

The CDR3 DNA follows: TGTGCCAGCAGTTATCAGGGTTGGAATCAGCCCCAGCATTTT. It codes for CASSYQGWNQPQHF. The chain combines TRBV6-2 or TRBV6-3 with TRBJ1-5; D possibly corresponds to TRBD1 (5 bases). This CDR3 is built from 14 residues. Per germline, CDR1 MNHEY and CDR2 SVGEGT. V was clipped by 3 bases and J by 4 bases, with 10 bases between them.

V usage is TRBV4-2 and J usage is TRBJ2-7; 10 bases line up with TRBD2. The J call may not be correct, given that the DNA end is closer to TRBJ2-1. Germline V gene lookup returns CDR1 LGHNA and CDR2 YNFKEQ. The CDR3 contains 15 residues. CDR3 bases: TGTGCCAGCAGCCCCCCTAGCGGGGGTTTAGATGAGCAGTTCTTC. Amino acids: CASSPPSGGLDEQFF.

This clonotype was counted a few times. Its ends do not fully match the called genes, so a read error is possible. The chain joins TRBV12-3 or TRBV12-4 to TRBJ2-5; D is possibly TRBD1 (6 bases). This CDR3 is 16 amino acids long. CDR3 sequence: CASSPHGQISSYEQCF. Written as DNA, the CDR3 is TGTGCCAGCAGTCCCCACGGACAGATCAGCTCCTACGAGCAGTGCTTC.

This clonotype was found a few times. The rearrangement joins TRBV6-6 to TRBJ1-2; TRBD1 matches 9 bases. V lost 10 bases and J lost 4; bases outside the gene matches: 4. This CDR3 comprises 12 residues. Germline CDR1 and CDR2: MNHNY and SVGAGI (reference sequence). As DNA, the CDR3 is TGTGCCACCGGACAGGGGCGCTATGGCTACACCTTC. This encodes CATGQGRYGYTF.

This clonotype has a handful of counts. The rearrangement links TRBV19 to TRBJ1-1, with D possibly matching TRBD1 (5 bases). Trimming cost V 7 bases and J 8 bases, with 17 bases left between them. The CDR3 is 13 amino acids. The V gene's germline CDR1 is LNHDA and CDR2 SQIVND (reference sequence). In DNA form, the CDR3 reads TGTGCCAGTAAGGCCGCCGAAGACAGCGAAGCTTTCTTT. This gives the protein CASKAAEDSEAFF.

The chain is built from TRBV12-3 or TRBV12-4 and TRBJ1-2; the D gene is possibly TRBD1 (5 bases). The CDR3 is made up of 11 amino acids. Deletions cut 7 bases from V and 6 bases from J, with 9 bases between. CDR3 sequence reads: CASKTEDGYTF. CDR3 in DNA: TGTGCCAGCAAGACAGAAGATGGCTACACCTTC.

The J gene is TRBJ2-1, the V gene TRBV5-1, with D possibly being TRBD2 (6 bases). CDR3 length: 13 amino acids. V lost 4 bases and J lost 6, with 11 bases in between. Germline CDR1 SGHRS, CDR2 YFSETQ. The DNA of the CDR3 is TGCGCCAGCAGCGATACTAGCTTCAATGAGCAGTTCTTC. Translation gives CASSDTSFNEQFF.

V is TRBV20-1 and J is TRBJ2-5; 7 nucleotides agree with TRBD1. The CDR3 contains 14 residues. Trimming removed 2 bases from V and 13 bases from J; junction bases left unmatched: 16. Per germline, CDR1 DFQATT and CDR2 SNEGSKA (reference sequence). DNA for the CDR3: TGCAGTGCTAGACCAGACAGGGACCAAGAGGCCCGGTACTTC. This codes for CSARPDRDQEARYF.

Comment on this clonotype: The junction and the germline gene differ at one end; a read error may be behind it. J is TRBJ2-1 and V is TRBV19, with 7 bases aligning to TRBD2. The CDR3 runs 13 residues. CDR1 and CDR2 from the germline V gene are LNHDA and SQIVND (reference sequence). The CDR3 protein is CASSPESGEGRVF. CDR3 DNA: TGTGCCAGTAGTCCCGAGTCGGGGGAGGGGAGAGTCTTC.

The J gene is TRBJ2-1, the V gene TRBV12-3 or TRBV12-4; D not certain. The CDR3 spans 17 residues. The germline V and J ends were trimmed by 3 bases and 1 base, with 16 bases remaining between them. This chain's CDR3 is CASSFSRPGWSYNEQFF. CDR3 DNA sequence: TGTGCCAGCAGTTTCTCCCGACCAGGTTGGTCCTACAATGAGCAGTTCTTC.

Details on this clonotype: As the CDR3 is not closed by the conserved phenylalanine or tryptophan, this likely results from a read error. The rearrangement joins TRBV11-2 to TRBJ1-1; D call uncertain. The V and J ends lost 1 base and 1 base respectively, with 10 bases between them. Germline loops: CDR1 SGHAT, CDR2 FQNNGV. This CDR3 comprises 15 residues. The CDR3 sequence is CASSLARGRNTEAFL. The CDR3 bases are TGTGCCAGCAGCTTAGCTCGGGGTAGGAACACTGAAGCTTTCCTT.

The chain uses TRBV11-2 and TRBJ2-3, with TRBD2 identical over 12 bases. The CDR3 runs 16 residues. Germline loops: CDR1 SGHAT, CDR2 FQNNGV. After removal of 2 bases from V and 4 bases from J, the junction contained 4 bases not matched to a gene. This chain's CDR3 is CASSLFGTSGSDTQYF. The CDR3 nucleotides read TGTGCCAGCAGCTTATTCGGGACTAGCGGGTCAGATACGCAGTATTTT. Full variable domain (remainder filled in from reference TRBV11-2 and TRBJ2-3): EAGVAQSPRYKIIEKRQSVAFWCNPISGHATLYWYQQILGQGPKLLIQFQNNGVVDDSQLPKDRFSAERLKGVDSTLKIQPAKLEDSAVYLCASSLFGTSGSDTQYFGPGTRLTVL.